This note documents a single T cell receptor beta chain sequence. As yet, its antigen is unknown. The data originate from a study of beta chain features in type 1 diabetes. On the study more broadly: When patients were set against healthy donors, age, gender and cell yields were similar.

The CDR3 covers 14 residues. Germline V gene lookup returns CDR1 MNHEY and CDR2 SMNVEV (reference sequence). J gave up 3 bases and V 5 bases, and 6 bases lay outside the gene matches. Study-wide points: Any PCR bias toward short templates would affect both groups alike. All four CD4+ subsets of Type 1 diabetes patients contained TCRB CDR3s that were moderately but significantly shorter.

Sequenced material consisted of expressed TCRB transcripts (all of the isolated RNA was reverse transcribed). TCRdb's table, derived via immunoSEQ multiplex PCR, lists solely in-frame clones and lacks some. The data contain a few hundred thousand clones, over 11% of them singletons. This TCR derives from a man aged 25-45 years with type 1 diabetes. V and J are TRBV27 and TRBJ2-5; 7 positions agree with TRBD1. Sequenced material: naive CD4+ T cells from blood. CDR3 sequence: CASSPLDRKETQYF. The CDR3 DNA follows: TGTGCCAGCAGTCCTTTGGACAGGAAAGAGACCCAGTACTTC.